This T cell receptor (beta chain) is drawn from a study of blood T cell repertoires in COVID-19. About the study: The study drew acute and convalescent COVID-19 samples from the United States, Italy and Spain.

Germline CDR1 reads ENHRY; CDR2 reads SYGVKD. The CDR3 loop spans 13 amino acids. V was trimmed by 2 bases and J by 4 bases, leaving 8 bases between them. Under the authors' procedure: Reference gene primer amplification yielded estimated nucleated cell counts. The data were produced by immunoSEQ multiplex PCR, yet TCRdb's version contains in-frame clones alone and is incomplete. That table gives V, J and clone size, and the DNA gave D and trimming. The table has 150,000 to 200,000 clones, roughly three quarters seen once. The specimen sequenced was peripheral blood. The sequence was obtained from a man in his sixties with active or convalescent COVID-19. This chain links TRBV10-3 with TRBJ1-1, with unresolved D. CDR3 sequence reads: CAISEVAGTEAFF. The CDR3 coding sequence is TGTGCCATCAGTGAGGTGGCGGGCACTGAAGCTTTCTTT.